Listed here are 5 T cell receptor beta chains from one sample, sequenced in a study of T cells in Graves' hyperthyroidism and ophthalmopathy. TCR beta CDR3 regions were amplified from RNA. The TCR CDR3 was amplified in a first-round RT-PCR using the HTBI primer set. Each CDR3 protein is one row after TCRdb ran MiXCR on the multiplex PCR reads. The sample includes 200,000 to 250,000 distinct CDR3 sequences, less than 20% seen only once; the top ten take less than 35%. The sequenced sample consisted of blood. These receptors originate from a woman between 18 and 29 years old with Graves' ophthalmopathy.

This clonotype appeared many times. The V gene is TRBV12-3 or TRBV12-4, the J gene TRBJ1-6; TRBD1 might be the D (5 bases). V was clipped by 3 bases and J by 7 bases, with 10 bases between them. The CDR3 loop spans 14 amino acids. The CDR3 DNA reads as TGTGCCAGCAGTTTCAGGGTTCCCAATTCACCCCTCCACTTT. Its translation: CASSFRVPNSPLHF.

Remarks on this clonotype: This could be a read error, since a much larger clone is one nucleotide away. The rearrangement uses TRBV3-1 and TRBJ2-7, with 7 bases fitting TRBD2. This CDR3 spans 15 amino acids. Germline-derived CDR1 and CDR2 are LGHDT and YNNKEL (reference sequence). Trimming cost V 0 bases and J 6 bases; bases outside gene matches: 8. CDR3 bases: TGTGCCAGCAGCCAAGAACTAGCGCTTACCTGCGAGCAGTACTTC. Translated: CASSQELALTCEQYF.

This clonotype was counted at least ten times. The chain couples TRBV28 to TRBJ2-7, with TRBD2 matching over 8 bases. Losses at the gene ends were 1 base for V and 4 bases for J; bases not matched to a gene: 9. Germline CDR1 reads MDHEN; CDR2 reads SYDVKM. This CDR3 contains 16 residues. The CDR3 reads CASSLLLAEPLYEQYF. As DNA, the CDR3 is TGTGCCAGCAGTTTATTACTAGCGGAGCCGCTTTACGAGCAGTACTTC.

This clonotype was seen at least ten times. The chain joins TRBV5-6 to TRBJ1-1; D remains ambiguous. Germline values: CDR1 SGHDT, CDR2 YYEEEE. The CDR3 has 14 residues. The V and J ends lost 4 bases and 2 bases respectively, with 12 bases between them. The CDR3 DNA reads as TGTGCCAGCAGCGCCGGGGATTATAACACTGAAGCTTTCTTT. This encodes CASSAGDYNTEAFF.

This clonotype was found many times. The rearrangement joins TRBV12-3 or TRBV12-4 to TRBJ1-3, with TRBD1 matching over 7 bases. The CDR3 length is 15 residues. The V segment lost 6 bases and the J segment 3 bases; nucleotides outside the gene matches: 8. The CDR3 protein is CASSRTGVGGNTIYF. The CDR3 nucleotides read TGTGCCAGCAGCCGAACAGGGGTCGGTGGAAACACCATATATTTT.